Below, 2 T cell receptor beta chains from the same sample are listed, as sequenced in a study of T cell responses to AZD1222 COVID-19 vaccine. Sequenced by immunoSEQ multiplex PCR; TCRdb stores in-frame clones only, minus some. The profile shows approximately 170,000 clones, approximately 88% of them singletons. Specimen: peripheral blood, collected 28 days after the second AZD1222 dose. Every receptor here comes from an adult who received the AZD1222 COVID-19 vaccine.

The chain uses TRBV7-2 and TRBJ2-3; D is perhaps TRBD1 (6 bases). Germline-derived CDR1 and CDR2 are SGHTA and FQGNSA. Trimming removed 3 bases at V and 6 bases at J, with 16 bases between. CDR3 size: 15 residues. CDR3 residues: CASSFGSSQGDTQYF. CDR3 bases: TGTGCCAGCAGCTTCGGGTCCTCGCAGGGGGATACGCAGTATTTT.

The rearrangement joins TRBV6-5 to TRBJ2-5; D is uncertain. Germline V gene lookup returns CDR1 MNHEY and CDR2 SVGAGI. The CDR3 runs 12 residues. Trimming took 4 bases from V and 5 from J, leaving 8 bases between them. The CDR3 region is CASSFSEETQYF. The CDR3 DNA reads as TGTGCCAGCAGTTTCTCCGAGGAGACCCAGTACTTC.